Listed below are T cell receptor beta chains from one sample, sequenced in a study of beta chain features in type 1 diabetes. Here immunoSEQ multiplex PCR was the method, and the copy in TCRdb shows in-frame clones only, minus some. The data contain 350,000 to 450,000 clones, approximately 15% of them singletons. Sequencing was carried out using naive CD4+ T cells from blood. All receptors come from a woman aged 18-29 years in good health. Both conserved end residues are part of each CDR3. Fields, in order: V gene, J gene, clone size, D gene, CDR3 DNA, CDR3 protein. D genes are given only for firm matches. Rows give clone size only sometimes, using once, few, many, or a class for an expanded clone.

V gene: TRBV4-3
J gene: TRBJ2-1
clone size: .
D gene: .
CDR3 DNA: TGCGCCAGCAGCCAAGATGAGGTTCTGGGGGCGGGTGAGCAGTTCTTC
CDR3 protein: CASSQDEVLGAGEQFF

V gene: TRBV5-6
J gene: TRBJ1-1
clone size: .
D gene: .
CDR3 DNA: TGTGCCAGCAGCTTGGGAACCTGGAGGGACACTGAAGCTTTCTTT
CDR3 protein: CASSLGTWRDTEAFF

V gene: TRBV16
J gene: TRBJ2-3
clone size: .
D gene: TRBD2
CDR3 DNA: TGTGCCAGCACCCGGGAGGATGGAGATACGCAGTATTTT
CDR3 protein: CASTREDGDTQYF

V gene: TRBV29-1
J gene: TRBJ1-1
clone size: .
D gene: .
CDR3 DNA: TGCAGCGTTGATGAGGGCAGTGGGAACACTGAAGCTTTCTTT
CDR3 protein: CSVDEGSGNTEAFF

V gene: TRBV30
J gene: TRBJ1-2
clone size: few
D gene: TRBD1
CDR3 DNA: TGTGCCTGGCAGGGGGCCCTCAACTATGGCTACACCTTC
CDR3 protein: CAWQGALNYGYTF

V gene: TRBV18
J gene: TRBJ1-2
clone size: .
D gene: .
CDR3 DNA: TGTGCCAGCTCACCAAGTCAGGAAACTAACTATGGCTACACCTTC
CDR3 protein: CASSPSQETNYGYTF

V gene: TRBV27
J gene: TRBJ1-2
clone size: few
D gene: .
CDR3 DNA: TGTGCCAGCAGTTTAAACGGACTCACCCCTGGCTACACCTTC
CDR3 protein: CASSLNGLTPGYTF

V gene: TRBV28
J gene: TRBJ2-2
clone size: few
D gene: .
CDR3 DNA: TGTGCCAGCATTTTAGGGGGGATTAACGGGGAGCTGTTTTTT
CDR3 protein: CASILGGINGELFF

V gene: TRBV7-8
J gene: TRBJ2-7
clone size: few
D gene: TRBD2
CDR3 DNA: TGTGCCAGCAGCTCCTCCACTAGCGGGAGTTTCTACGAGCAGTACTTC
CDR3 protein: CASSSSTSGSFYEQYF

V gene: TRBV5-1
J gene: TRBJ2-5
clone size: .
D gene: .
CDR3 DNA: TGCGCCAGCAGCTTTGGCAGGGGACAAGAGACCCAGTACTTC
CDR3 protein: CASSFGRGQETQYF

V gene: TRBV5-4
J gene: TRBJ1-2
clone size: few
D gene: TRBD1
CDR3 DNA: TGTGCCAGCAGCTTGCGTACAGGGGTCGACTATGGCTACACCTTC
CDR3 protein: CASSLRTGVDYGYTF

V gene: TRBV27
J gene: TRBJ2-5
clone size: few
D gene: .
CDR3 DNA: TGTGCCAGCAGTCACCCTCGGGAGACCCAGTACTTC
CDR3 protein: CASSHPRETQYF

V gene: TRBV9
J gene: TRBJ2-1
clone size: .
D gene: .
CDR3 DNA: TGTGCCAGCAGCGTACGGTTCACGGGGAGTGATGAGCAGTTCTTC
CDR3 protein: CASSVRFTGSDEQFF

V gene: TRBV29-1
J gene: TRBJ2-1
clone size: few
D gene: TRBD1
CDR3 DNA: TGCAGCGTTGAAGCATGGAAGTCCGGGACAGGGGGCAATGAGCAGTTCTTC
CDR3 protein: CSVEAWKSGTGGNEQFF

V gene: TRBV7-9
J gene: TRBJ2-1
clone size: .
D gene: TRBD2
CDR3 DNA: TGTGCCAGCAGCCCAAGCGGGAGTTACTCCTACAATGAGCAGTTCTTC
CDR3 protein: CASSPSGSYSYNEQFF

V gene: TRBV2
J gene: TRBJ2-3
clone size: few
D gene: .
CDR3 DNA: TGTGCCAGCAGTTGGAGGGAGGAGGCAGATACGCAGTATTTT
CDR3 protein: CASSWREEADTQYF

V gene: TRBV18
J gene: TRBJ2-3
clone size: .
D gene: .
CDR3 DNA: TGTGCCAGCTCACCCCCAAATGGAGCAGATACGCAGTATTTT
CDR3 protein: CASSPPNGADTQYF

V gene: TRBV15
J gene: TRBJ1-5
clone size: few
D gene: .
CDR3 DNA: TGTGCCACCAGCAGAGGCAGGGGTAGCAATCAGCCCCAGCATTTT
CDR3 protein: CATSRGRGSNQPQHF

V gene: TRBV5-1
J gene: TRBJ2-1
clone size: few
D gene: TRBD2
CDR3 DNA: TGCGCCAGCAGCTTGCCGGGACTAGCGGTCTACAATGAGCAGTTCTTC
CDR3 protein: CASSLPGLAVYNEQFF

V gene: TRBV28
J gene: TRBJ1-5
clone size: .
D gene: TRBD1
CDR3 DNA: TGTGCCAGCACCCCAGGGGGTCCGTCGCCCCAGCATTTT
CDR3 protein: CASTPGGPSPQHF

V gene: TRBV25-1
J gene: TRBJ2-1
clone size: .
D gene: .
CDR3 DNA: TGTGCCAGCAGGGACCCCCAGGGGACCTACAATGAGCAGTTCTTC
CDR3 protein: CASRDPQGTYNEQFF

V gene: TRBV7-9
J gene: TRBJ1-2
clone size: .
D gene: .
CDR3 DNA: TGTGCCAGCAGCTTTCAGCGGGGAGAAGGCTATGGCTACACCTTC
CDR3 protein: CASSFQRGEGYGYTF

V gene: TRBV5-6
J gene: TRBJ2-1
clone size: .
D gene: TRBD2
CDR3 DNA: TGTGCCAGCAGCGCCGGGACTAGCGGGAGTTTAGAGGAGCAGTTCTTC
CDR3 protein: CASSAGTSGSLEEQFF

V gene: TRBV28
J gene: TRBJ1-2
clone size: .
D gene: .
CDR3 DNA: TGTGCCACTCTGTACTATGGCTACACCTTC
CDR3 protein: CATLYYGYTF

V gene: TRBV30
J gene: TRBJ1-1
clone size: few
D gene: .
CDR3 DNA: TGTGCCTGGGCAGGGTACACTGAAGCTTTCTTT
CDR3 protein: CAWAGYTEAFF

V gene: TRBV19
J gene: TRBJ1-5
clone size: .
D gene: .
CDR3 DNA: TGTGCCAGTAGTATTGCCCGGAATCAGCCCCAGCATTTT
CDR3 protein: CASSIARNQPQHF

V gene: TRBV29-1
J gene: TRBJ2-2
clone size: .
D gene: TRBD1
CDR3 DNA: TGCAGCGTTAAGACCGGGACAGCGGCCTTAATCACCGGGGAGCTGTTTTTT
CDR3 protein: CSVKTGTAALITGELFF

V gene: TRBV7-9
J gene: TRBJ2-1
clone size: .
D gene: .
CDR3 DNA: TGTGCCAGCAGCTTAGTAGGGGGTCATGAGCAGTTCTTC
CDR3 protein: CASSLVGGHEQFF

V gene: TRBV30
J gene: TRBJ2-3
clone size: .
D gene: .
CDR3 DNA: TGTGCCTGGAGCCCGGGAACCAGAGATACGCAGTATTTT
CDR3 protein: CAWSPGTRDTQYF

V gene: TRBV4-2
J gene: TRBJ1-2
clone size: few
D gene: TRBD1
CDR3 DNA: TGTGCCAGCAGCCAAGTAAGCCAGGGGGCTTCCGCCTTC
CDR3 protein: CASSQVSQGASAF

V gene: TRBV11-2
J gene: TRBJ2-7
clone size: few
D gene: TRBD2
CDR3 DNA: TGTGCCAGCAGCTTAGATCACAGCGGGACTGCCTACGAGCAGTACTTC
CDR3 protein: CASSLDHSGTAYEQYF

V gene: TRBV7-2
J gene: TRBJ1-5
clone size: .
D gene: .
CDR3 DNA: TGTGCCAGCAGCGCCCAGGGGAGCAATCAGCCCCAGCATTTT
CDR3 protein: CASSAQGSNQPQHF

V gene: TRBV29-1
J gene: TRBJ1-1
clone size: few
D gene: .
CDR3 DNA: TGCAGCGTCAATGTGGGGGGGCGAGTGAACACTGAAGCTTTCTTT
CDR3 protein: CSVNVGGRVNTEAFF

V gene: TRBV29-1
J gene: TRBJ2-1
clone size: .
D gene: TRBD2
CDR3 DNA: TGCAGCGTTGATTGGCTAGCGGGAGGAACCTACAATGAGCAGTTCTTC
CDR3 protein: CSVDWLAGGTYNEQFF

V gene: TRBV6-5
J gene: TRBJ2-5
clone size: .
D gene: .
CDR3 DNA: TGTGCCAGCAGTTACTCGGTAGCGAGCCAAGAGACCCAGTACTTC
CDR3 protein: CASSYSVASQETQYF

V gene: TRBV28
J gene: TRBJ1-5
clone size: .
D gene: .
CDR3 DNA: TGTGCCAGCAGTTTATTCCGCGGAGCGGGGCAGCCCCAGCATTTT
CDR3 protein: CASSLFRGAGQPQHF

V gene: TRBV9
J gene: TRBJ2-5
clone size: .
D gene: TRBD2
CDR3 DNA: TGTGCCAGCAGCGGGGGACTACATCAAGAGACCCAGTACTTC
CDR3 protein: CASSGGLHQETQYF

V gene: TRBV19
J gene: TRBJ2-1
clone size: few
D gene: TRBD2
CDR3 DNA: TGTGCCAGTACCACCGGGACTAGCGACTATGAGCAGTTCTTC
CDR3 protein: CASTTGTSDYEQFF

V gene: TRBV10-3
J gene: TRBJ2-1
clone size: few
D gene: .
CDR3 DNA: TGTGCCATCAGTGAGTCAAATCTATTTGATGAGCAGTTCTTC
CDR3 protein: CAISESNLFDEQFF

V gene: TRBV21-1
J gene: TRBJ2-2
clone size: .
D gene: .
CDR3 DNA: TGTGCCAGCAGCAAGAGGGCCTCCAACACCGGGGAGCTGTTTTTT
CDR3 protein: CASSKRASNTGELFF

V gene: TRBV18
J gene: TRBJ2-7
clone size: few
D gene: TRBD1
CDR3 DNA: TGTGCCAGCTCAACCCAGGGGGCCTACGAGCAGTACTTC
CDR3 protein: CASSTQGAYEQYF

V gene: TRBV7-9
J gene: TRBJ2-1
clone size: .
D gene: TRBD2
CDR3 DNA: TGTGCCAGCAGCTTGGATCTAGGCGGGACTAGGGACTACAATGAGCAGTTCTTC
CDR3 protein: CASSLDLGGTRDYNEQFF

V gene: TRBV11-2
J gene: TRBJ1-2
clone size: .
D gene: TRBD1
CDR3 DNA: TGTGCCAGCAGCTTACAGGGGGCCGTCACCTTC
CDR3 protein: CASSLQGAVTF

V gene: TRBV14
J gene: TRBJ2-6
clone size: .
D gene: TRBD1
CDR3 DNA: TGTGCCAGCAGCCCATGGACAGGCCGACCAGGCTCTGGGGCCAACGTCCTGACTTTC
CDR3 protein: CASSPWTGRPGSGANVLTF

V gene: TRBV7-9
J gene: TRBJ2-2
clone size: few
D gene: .
CDR3 DNA: TGTGCCAGCAGCTTACGAGGCAGGGGCAATTCCCCCGGGGAGCTGTTTTTT
CDR3 protein: CASSLRGRGNSPGELFF

V gene: TRBV5-1
J gene: TRBJ2-5
clone size: few
D gene: TRBD1
CDR3 DNA: TGCGCCAGCAGCACCTTTCTGACAGGGACCCAAGAGACCCAGTACTTC
CDR3 protein: CASSTFLTGTQETQYF